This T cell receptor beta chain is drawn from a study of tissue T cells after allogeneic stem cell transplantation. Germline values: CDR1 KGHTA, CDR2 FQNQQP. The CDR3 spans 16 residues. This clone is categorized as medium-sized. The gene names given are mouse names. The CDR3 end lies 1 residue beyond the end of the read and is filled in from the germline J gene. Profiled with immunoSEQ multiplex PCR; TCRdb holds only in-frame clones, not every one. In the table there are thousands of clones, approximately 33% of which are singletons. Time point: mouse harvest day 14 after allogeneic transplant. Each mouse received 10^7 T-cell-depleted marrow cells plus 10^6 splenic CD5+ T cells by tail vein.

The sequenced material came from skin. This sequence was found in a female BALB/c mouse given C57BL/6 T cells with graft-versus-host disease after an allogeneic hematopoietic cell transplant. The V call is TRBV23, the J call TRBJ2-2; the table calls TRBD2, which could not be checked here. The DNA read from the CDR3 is TGCTCCAGCAGTCAATCCCCGGACTGGTACACCGGGCAGCTCTAC. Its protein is CSSSQSPDWYTGQLY. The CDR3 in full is CSSSQSPDWYTGQLYF.